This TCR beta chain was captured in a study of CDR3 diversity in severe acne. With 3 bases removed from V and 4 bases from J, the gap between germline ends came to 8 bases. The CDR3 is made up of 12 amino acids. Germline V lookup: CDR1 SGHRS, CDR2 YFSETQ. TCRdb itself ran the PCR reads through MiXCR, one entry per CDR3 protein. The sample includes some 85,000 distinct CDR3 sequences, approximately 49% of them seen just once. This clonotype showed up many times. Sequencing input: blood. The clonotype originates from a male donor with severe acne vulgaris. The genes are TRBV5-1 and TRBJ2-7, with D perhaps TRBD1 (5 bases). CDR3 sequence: CASSSTVYEQYF. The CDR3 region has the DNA TGCGCCAGCAGCTCGACAGTTTACGAGCAGTACTTC.